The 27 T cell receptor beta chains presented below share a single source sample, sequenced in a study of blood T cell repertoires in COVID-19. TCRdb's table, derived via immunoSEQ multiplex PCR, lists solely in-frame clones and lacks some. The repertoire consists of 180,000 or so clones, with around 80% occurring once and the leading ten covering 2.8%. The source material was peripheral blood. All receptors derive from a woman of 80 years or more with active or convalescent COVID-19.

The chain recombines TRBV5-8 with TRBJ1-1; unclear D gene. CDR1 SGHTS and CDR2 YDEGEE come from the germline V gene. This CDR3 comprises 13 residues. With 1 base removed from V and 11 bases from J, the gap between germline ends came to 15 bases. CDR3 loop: CASSLLLDSPAFF. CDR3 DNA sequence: TGTGCCAGCAGCTTGTTATTAGATTCGCCGGCTTTCTTT.

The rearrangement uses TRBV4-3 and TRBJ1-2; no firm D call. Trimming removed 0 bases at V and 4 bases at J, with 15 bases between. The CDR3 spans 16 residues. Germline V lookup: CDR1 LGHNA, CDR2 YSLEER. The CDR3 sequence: CASSQDRAEEIYGYTF. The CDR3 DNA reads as TGCGCCAGCAGCCAAGATCGGGCGGAGGAGATCTATGGCTACACCTTC.

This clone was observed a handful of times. The CDR3 sequence: CASSYSAGPNTEAFF. In DNA, the CDR3 is TGTGCCAGCAGTTACTCAGCAGGCCCGAACACTGAAGCTTTCTTT. The chain is built from TRBV6-5 and TRBJ1-1; D is undetermined. Looked up from germline, CDR1 is MNHEY and CDR2 is SVGAGI. There are 15 residues in the CDR3. Trimming took 0 bases from V and 1 from J, leaving 9 bases between them.

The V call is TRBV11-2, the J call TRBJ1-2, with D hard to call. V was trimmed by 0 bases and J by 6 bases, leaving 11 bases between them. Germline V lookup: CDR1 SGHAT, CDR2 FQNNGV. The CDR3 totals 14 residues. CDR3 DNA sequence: TGTGCCAGCAGCTTAGAAGGGAGGATAAATGGCTACACCTTC. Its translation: CASSLEGRINGYTF.

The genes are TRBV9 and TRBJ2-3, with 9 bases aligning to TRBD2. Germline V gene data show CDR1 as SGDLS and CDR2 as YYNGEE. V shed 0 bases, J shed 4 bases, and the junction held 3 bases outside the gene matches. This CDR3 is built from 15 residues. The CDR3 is CASSVVAGGPDTQYF. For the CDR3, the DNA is TGTGCCAGCAGCGTAGTTGCGGGGGGGCCAGATACGCAGTATTTT.

Here the CDR3 DNA reads TGTGCCAGCAGCCCGACAGGACCTACTAACTATGGCTACACCTTC. This sequence encodes CASSPTGPTNYGYTF. This chain uses TRBV7-3 with TRBJ1-2; D may be TRBD1 (6 bases). The CDR3 is made up of 15 amino acids. Germline-derived CDR1 and CDR2 are SGHTA and FQGTGA. Trimming left V 5 bases short and J 0 bases short, with 13 bases between.

CDR3 coding DNA: TGTGCCAGCAGTTACTTGGGGGGGGCGAAGGAGACCCAGTACTTC. It is translated as CASSYLGGAKETQYF. The chain couples TRBV6-5 to TRBJ2-5; D may be TRBD2 (7 bases). V was trimmed by 1 base and J by 5 bases, leaving 14 bases between them. Germline lookup yields CDR1 MNHEY and CDR2 SVGAGI. The CDR3 loop spans 15 amino acids.

The CDR3 loop reads CASSPGTDEKDNQPQHF. CDR3 nucleotides: TGTGCCAGCAGCCCTGGGACAGACGAGAAGGACAATCAGCCCCAGCATTTT. This chain connects TRBV5-6 to TRBJ1-5; 7 bases line up with TRBD1. Germline V gene data show CDR1 as SGHDT and CDR2 as YYEEEE. Unmatched junction bases numbered 13, after V lost 4 bases and J lost 3 bases. This CDR3 comprises 17 residues.

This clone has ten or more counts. This chain's CDR3 is CASSPRHSSYNEQFF. CDR3 bases: TGTGCCAGTAGTCCCCGACATAGCTCCTACAATGAGCAGTTCTTC. This sequence joins TRBV19 and TRBJ2-1; D call uncertain. This CDR3 region has 15 residues. Germline loops: CDR1 LNHDA, CDR2 SQIVND (reference sequence). Trimming left V 5 bases short and J 0 bases short, with 11 bases between.

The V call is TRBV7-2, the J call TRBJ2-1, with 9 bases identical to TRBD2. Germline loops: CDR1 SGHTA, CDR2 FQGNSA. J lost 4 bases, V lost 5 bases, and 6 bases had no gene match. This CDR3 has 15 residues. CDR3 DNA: TGTGCCAGCAGCCTTACTAGCGGGCTATACAATGAGCAGTTCTTC. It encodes CASSLTSGLYNEQFF.

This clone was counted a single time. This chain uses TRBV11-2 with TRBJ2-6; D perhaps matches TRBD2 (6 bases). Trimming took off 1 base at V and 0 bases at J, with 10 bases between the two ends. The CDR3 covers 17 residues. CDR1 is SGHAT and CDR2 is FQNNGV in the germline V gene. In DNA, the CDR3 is TGTGCCAGCAGCTTAGGGGGACTGCTCTCTGGGGCCAACGTCCTGACTTTC. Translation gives CASSLGGLLSGANVLTF.

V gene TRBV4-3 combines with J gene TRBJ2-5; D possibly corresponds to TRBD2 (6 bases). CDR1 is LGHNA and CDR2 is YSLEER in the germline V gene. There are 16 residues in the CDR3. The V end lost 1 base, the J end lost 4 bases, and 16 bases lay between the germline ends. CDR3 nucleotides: TGCGCCAGCAGCCAAGGCGGGCTGGGGCGGGGAGAGACCCAGTACTTC. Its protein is CASSQGGLGRGETQYF.

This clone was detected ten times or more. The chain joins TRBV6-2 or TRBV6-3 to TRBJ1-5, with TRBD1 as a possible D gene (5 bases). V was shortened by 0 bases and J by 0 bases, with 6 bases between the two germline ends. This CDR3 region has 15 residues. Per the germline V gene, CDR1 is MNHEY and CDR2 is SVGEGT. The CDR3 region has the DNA TGTGCCAGCAGTTACTCAGGGGATAGCAATCAGCCCCAGCATTTT. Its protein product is CASSYSGDSNQPQHF.

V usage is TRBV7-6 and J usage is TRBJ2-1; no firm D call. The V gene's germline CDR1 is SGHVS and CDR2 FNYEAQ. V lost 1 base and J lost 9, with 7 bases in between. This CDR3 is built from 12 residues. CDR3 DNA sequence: TGTGCCAGCAGCTTAGGGCCCAGTGAGCAGTTCTTC. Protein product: CASSLGPSEQFF.

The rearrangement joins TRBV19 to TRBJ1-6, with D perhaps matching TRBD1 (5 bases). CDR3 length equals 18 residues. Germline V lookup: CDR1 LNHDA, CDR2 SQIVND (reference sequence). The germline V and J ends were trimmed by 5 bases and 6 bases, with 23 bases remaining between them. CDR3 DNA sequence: TGTGCCAGTAGTCCCCTTATTCGGACACCCTCCGCTAATTCACCCCTCCACTTT. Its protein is CASSPLIRTPSANSPLHF.

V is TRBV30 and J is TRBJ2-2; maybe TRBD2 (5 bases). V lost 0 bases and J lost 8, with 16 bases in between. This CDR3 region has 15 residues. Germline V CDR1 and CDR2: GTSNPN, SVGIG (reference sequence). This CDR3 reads CAWSVNGLAFGELFF. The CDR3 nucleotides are TGTGCCTGGAGTGTGAACGGGCTAGCATTTGGGGAGCTGTTTTTT. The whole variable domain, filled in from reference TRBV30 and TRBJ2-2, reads SQTIHQWPATLVQPVGSPLSLECTVEGTSNPNLYWYRQAAGRGLQLLFYSVGIGQISSEVPQNLSASRPQDRQFILSSKKLLLSDSGFYLCAWSVNGLAFGELFFGEGSRLTVL.

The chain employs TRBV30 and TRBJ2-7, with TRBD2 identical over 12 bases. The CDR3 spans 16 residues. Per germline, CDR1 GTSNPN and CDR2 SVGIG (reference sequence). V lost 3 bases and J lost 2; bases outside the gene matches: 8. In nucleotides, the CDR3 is TGTGCCTGGAGGTGGACTAGCGGGACCCCCACCTACGAGCAGTACTTC. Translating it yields CAWRWTSGTPTYEQYF.

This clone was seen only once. CDR3 sequence: CASSPTQAGTSTDTQYF. Here the CDR3 DNA reads TGTGCCAGCAGTCCGACTCAAGCGGGAACTAGCACAGATACGCAGTATTTT. The gene calls are TRBV5-4 and TRBJ2-3; 7 bases line up with TRBD2. The CDR3 runs to 17 residues. The junction had 12 bases not matched to a gene; V was cut back by 5 bases and J by 0 bases. Germline V gene data show CDR1 as SGHNT and CDR2 as YYREEE (reference sequence).

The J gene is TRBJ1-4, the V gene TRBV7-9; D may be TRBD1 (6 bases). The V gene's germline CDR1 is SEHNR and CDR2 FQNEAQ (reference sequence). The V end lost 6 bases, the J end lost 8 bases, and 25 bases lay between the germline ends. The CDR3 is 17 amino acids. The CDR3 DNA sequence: TGTGCCAGCAGTTCAACCTACAGGGAAGCAGTGCGGGAAAAACTGTTTTTT. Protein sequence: CASSSTYREAVREKLFF.

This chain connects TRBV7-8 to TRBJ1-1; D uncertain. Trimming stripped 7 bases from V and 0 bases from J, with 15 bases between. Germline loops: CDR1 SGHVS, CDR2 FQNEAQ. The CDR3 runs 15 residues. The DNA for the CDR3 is TGTGCCAGCAAAAAGGGAGGGAAAATGAACACTGAAGCTTTCTTT. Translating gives CASKKGGKMNTEAFF.

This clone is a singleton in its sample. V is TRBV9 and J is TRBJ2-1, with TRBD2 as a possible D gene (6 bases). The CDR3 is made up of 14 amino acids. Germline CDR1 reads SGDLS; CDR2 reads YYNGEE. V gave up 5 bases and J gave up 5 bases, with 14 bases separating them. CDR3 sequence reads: CASSTGRGNNEQFF. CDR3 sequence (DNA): TGTGCCAGCAGTACCGGCCGGGGGAACAATGAGCAGTTCTTC. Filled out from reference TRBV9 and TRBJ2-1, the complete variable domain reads DSGVTQTPKHLITATGQRVTLRCSPRSGDLSVYWYQQSLDQGLQFLIQYYNGEERAKGNILERFSAQQFPDLHSELNLSSLELGDSALYFCASSTGRGNNEQFFGPGTRLTVL.

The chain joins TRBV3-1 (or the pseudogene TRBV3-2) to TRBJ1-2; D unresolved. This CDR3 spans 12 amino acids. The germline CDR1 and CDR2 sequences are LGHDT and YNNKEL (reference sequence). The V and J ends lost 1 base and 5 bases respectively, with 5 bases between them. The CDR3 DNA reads TGTGCCAGCAGCCAAGGGCAGTATGGCTACACCTTC. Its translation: CASSQGQYGYTF.

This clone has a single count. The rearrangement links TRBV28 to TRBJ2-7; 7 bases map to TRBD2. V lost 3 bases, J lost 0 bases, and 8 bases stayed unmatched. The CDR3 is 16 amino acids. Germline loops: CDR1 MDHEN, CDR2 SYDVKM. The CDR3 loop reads CASSLGRGLGSYEQYF. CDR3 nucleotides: TGTGCCAGCAGTTTGGGGAGGGGCCTGGGCTCCTACGAGCAGTACTTC.

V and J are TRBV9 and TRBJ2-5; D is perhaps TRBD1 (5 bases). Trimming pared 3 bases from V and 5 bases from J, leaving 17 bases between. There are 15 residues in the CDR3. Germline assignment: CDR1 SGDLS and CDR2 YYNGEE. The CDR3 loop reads CASSGSRAGQETQYF. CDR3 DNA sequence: TGTGCCAGCAGCGGAAGCAGGGCAGGGCAGGAGACCCAGTACTTC.

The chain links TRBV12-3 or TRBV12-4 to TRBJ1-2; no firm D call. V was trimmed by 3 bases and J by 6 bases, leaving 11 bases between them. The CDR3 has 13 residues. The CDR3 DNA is TGTGCCAGCAGTTTTTCTCCCCGGGATGGCTACACCTTC. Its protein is CASSFSPRDGYTF.

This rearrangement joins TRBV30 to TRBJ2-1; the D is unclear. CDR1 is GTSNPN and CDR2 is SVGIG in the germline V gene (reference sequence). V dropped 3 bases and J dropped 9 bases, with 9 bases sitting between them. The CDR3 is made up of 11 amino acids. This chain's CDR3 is CAWSGPAEQFF. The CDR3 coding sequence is TGTGCCTGGAGCGGTCCCGCTGAGCAGTTCTTC. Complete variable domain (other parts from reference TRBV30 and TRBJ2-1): SQTIHQWPATLVQPVGSPLSLECTVEGTSNPNLYWYRQAAGRGLQLLFYSVGIGQISSEVPQNLSASRPQDRQFILSSKKLLLSDSGFYLCAWSGPAEQFFGPGTRLTVL.

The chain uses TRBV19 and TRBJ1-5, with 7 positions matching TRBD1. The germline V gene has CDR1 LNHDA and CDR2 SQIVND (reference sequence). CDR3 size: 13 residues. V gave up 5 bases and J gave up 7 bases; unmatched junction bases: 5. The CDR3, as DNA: TGTGCCAGTAGTCCGAACAGGGGACAGCCCCAGCATTTT. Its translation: CASSPNRGQPQHF.